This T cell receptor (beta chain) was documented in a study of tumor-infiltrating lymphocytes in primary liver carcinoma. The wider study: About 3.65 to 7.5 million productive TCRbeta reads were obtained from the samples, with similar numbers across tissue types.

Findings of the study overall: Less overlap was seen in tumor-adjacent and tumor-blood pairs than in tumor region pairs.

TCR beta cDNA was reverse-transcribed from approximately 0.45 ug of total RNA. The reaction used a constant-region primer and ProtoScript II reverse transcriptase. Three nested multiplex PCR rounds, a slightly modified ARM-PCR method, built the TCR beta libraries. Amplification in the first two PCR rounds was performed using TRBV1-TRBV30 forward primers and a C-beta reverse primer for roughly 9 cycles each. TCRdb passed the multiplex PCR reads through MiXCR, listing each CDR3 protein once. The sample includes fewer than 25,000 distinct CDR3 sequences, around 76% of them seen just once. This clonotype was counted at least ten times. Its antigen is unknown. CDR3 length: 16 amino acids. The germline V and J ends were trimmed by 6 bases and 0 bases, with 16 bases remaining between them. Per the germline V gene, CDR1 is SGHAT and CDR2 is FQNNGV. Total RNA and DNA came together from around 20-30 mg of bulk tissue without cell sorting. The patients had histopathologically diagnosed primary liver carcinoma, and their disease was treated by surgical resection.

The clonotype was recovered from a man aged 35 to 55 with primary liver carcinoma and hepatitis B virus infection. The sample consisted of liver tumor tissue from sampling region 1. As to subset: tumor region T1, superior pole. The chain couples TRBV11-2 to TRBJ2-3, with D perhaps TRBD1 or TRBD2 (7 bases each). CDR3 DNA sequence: TGTGCCAGCAGTCGCAGGGGGGGCCTAAGCACAGATACGCAGTATTTT. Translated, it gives CASSRRGGLSTDTQYF.